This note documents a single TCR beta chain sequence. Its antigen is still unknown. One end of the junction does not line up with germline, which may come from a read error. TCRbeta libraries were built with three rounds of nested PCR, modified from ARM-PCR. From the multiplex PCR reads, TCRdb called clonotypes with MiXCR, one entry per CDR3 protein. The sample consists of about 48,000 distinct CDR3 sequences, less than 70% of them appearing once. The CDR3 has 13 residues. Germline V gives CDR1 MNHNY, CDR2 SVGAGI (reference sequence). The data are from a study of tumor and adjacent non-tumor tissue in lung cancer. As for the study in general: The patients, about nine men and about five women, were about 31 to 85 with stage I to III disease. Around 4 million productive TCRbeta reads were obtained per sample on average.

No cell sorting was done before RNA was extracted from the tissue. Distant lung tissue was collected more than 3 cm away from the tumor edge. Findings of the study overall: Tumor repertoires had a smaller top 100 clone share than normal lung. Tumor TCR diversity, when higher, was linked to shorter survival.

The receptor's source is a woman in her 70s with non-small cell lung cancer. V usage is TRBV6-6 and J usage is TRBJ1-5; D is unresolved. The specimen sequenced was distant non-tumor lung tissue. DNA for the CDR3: TGTGCCGGCAACGCGGACCCAAATCAGCACCAGCATTTT. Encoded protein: CAGNADPNQHQHF.